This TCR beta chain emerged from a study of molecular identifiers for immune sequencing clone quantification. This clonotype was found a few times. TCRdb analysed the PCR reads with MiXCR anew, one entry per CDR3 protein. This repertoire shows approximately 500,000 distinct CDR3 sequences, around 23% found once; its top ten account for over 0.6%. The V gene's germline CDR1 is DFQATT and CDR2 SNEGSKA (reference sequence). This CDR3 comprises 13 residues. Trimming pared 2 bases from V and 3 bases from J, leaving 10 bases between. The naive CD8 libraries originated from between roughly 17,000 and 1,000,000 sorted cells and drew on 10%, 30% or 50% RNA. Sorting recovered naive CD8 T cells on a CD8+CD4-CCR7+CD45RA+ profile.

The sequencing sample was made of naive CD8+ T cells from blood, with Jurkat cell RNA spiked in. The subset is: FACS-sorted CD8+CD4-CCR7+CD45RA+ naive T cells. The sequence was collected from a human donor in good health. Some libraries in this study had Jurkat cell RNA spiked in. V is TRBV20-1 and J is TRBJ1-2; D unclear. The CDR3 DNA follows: TGCAGTGCTAGACAGACGGACTACTATGGCTACACCTTC. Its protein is CSARQTDYYGYTF.